The present entry profiles one T cell receptor beta chain with its context. The data derive from a study of control samples from healthy donors and cancer patients. Clones were sequenced by immunoSEQ multiplex PCR, and TCRdb holds only the in-frame ones, with some missing. This repertoire shows 100,000 to 150,000 clones, roughly 91% found once; its top ten account for approximately 8%. Trimming removed 0 bases from V and 8 bases from J; junction bases left unmatched: 7. This CDR3 has 16 residues. CDR1 and CDR2 from the germline V gene are SGHTA and FQGNSA. The sample consisted of PBMCs. The chain links TRBV7-2 to TRBJ1-2, with 12 bases matching TRBD1. The sequence was collected from a man aged 50 or older with head and neck cancer. This CDR3 is CASSLAVGQGADGYTF. CDR3 nucleotide sequence: TGTGCCAGCAGCTTAGCAGTGGGACAGGGGGCAGACGGCTACACCTTC. Complete variable domain (other parts from reference TRBV7-2 and TRBJ1-2): GAGVSQSPSNKVTEKGKDVELRCDPISGHTALYWYRQSLGQGLEFLIYFQGNSAPDKSGLPSDRFSAERTGGSVSTLTIQRTQQEDSAVYLCASSLAVGQGADGYTFGSGTRLTVV.